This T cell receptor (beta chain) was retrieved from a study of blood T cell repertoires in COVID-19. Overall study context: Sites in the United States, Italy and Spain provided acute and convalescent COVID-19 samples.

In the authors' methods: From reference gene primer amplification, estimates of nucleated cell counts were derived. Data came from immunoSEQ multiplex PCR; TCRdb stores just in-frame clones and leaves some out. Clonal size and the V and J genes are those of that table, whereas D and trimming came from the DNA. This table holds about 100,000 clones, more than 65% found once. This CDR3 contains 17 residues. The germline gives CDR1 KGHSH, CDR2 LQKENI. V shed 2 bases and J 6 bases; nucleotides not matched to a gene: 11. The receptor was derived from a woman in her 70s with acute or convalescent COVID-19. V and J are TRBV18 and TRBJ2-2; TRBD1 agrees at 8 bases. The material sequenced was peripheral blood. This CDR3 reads CASSPVGTGSTSGELFF. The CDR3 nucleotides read TGTGCCAGCTCACCAGTCGGGACAGGTAGTACATCCGGGGAGCTGTTTTTT.